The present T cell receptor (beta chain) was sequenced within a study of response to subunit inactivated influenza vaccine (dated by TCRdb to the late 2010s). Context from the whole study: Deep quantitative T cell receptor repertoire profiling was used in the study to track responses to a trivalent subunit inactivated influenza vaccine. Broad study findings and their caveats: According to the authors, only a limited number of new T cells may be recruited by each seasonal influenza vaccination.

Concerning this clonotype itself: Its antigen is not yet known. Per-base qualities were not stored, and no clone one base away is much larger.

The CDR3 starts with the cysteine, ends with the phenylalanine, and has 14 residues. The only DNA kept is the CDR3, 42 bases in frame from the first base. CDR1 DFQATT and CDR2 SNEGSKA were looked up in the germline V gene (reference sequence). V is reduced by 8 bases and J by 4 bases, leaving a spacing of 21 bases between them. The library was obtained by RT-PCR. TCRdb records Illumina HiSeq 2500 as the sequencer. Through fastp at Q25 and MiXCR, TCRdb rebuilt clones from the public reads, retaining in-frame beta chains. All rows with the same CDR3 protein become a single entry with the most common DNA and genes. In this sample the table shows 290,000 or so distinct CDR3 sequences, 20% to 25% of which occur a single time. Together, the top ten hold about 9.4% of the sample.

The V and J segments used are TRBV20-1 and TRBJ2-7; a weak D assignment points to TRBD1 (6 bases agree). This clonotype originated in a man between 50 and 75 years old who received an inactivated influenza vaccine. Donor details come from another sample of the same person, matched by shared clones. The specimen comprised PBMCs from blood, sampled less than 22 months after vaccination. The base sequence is TGCAGTCCGGTCCCCCCGGGACACGGATACGAGCAGTACTTC. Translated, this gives CSPVPPGHGYEQYF.